What follows are 19 T cell receptor beta chains derived from one specimen sequenced in a study of T cell changes during pregnancy in multiple sclerosis. Measured with immunoSEQ multiplex PCR; TCRdb has only the in-frame clones, and not every one. Among approximately 70,000 clones listed, more than 90% were seen once. The specimen was peripheral blood, collected in the second trimester of pregnancy. Source of these receptors: a female donor with multiple sclerosis, enrolled in a pregnancy study.

The rearrangement links TRBV9 to TRBJ2-1; D not resolved. Germline loops: CDR1 SGDLS, CDR2 YYNGEE. With 4 bases removed from V and 4 bases from J, the gap between germline ends came to 18 bases. The CDR3 contains 16 residues. The CDR3 is CASSLRSISSYNEQFF. The CDR3 DNA follows: TGTGCCAGCAGCCTCCGAAGCATTTCGTCTTACAATGAGCAGTTCTTC.

The chain uses TRBV18 and TRBJ1-3; D ambiguous. Trimming removed 5 bases at V and 0 bases at J, with 8 bases between. CDR3 length: 14 residues. The germline gives CDR1 KGHSH, CDR2 LQKENI. The CDR3 here is CASSGGFSGNTIYF. In DNA form, the CDR3 reads TGTGCCAGCTCAGGAGGATTCTCTGGAAACACCATATATTTT.

The rearrangement links TRBV28 to TRBJ2-7; tentative D call: TRBD2 (6 bases). V lost 2 bases and J lost 1, with 15 bases in between. In germline, CDR1 is MDHEN, CDR2 SYDVKM. The CDR3 is made up of 16 amino acids. The CDR3, as DNA: TGTGCCAGCAGTTTACGCCCAGCGGGCATATCCTACGAGCAGTACTTC. Residues: CASSLRPAGISYEQYF.

V usage is TRBV7-9 and J usage is TRBJ2-5, with D possibly being TRBD2 (5 bases). There are 15 residues in the CDR3. V dropped 4 bases and J dropped 2 bases, with 14 bases sitting between them. Germline loops: CDR1 SEHNR, CDR2 FQNEAQ (reference sequence). The CDR3, as DNA: TGTGCCAGCAGCTCAACCCAACTAGGACAAGAGACCCAGTACTTC. This encodes CASSSTQLGQETQYF. The full variable domain, with the rest looked up from reference TRBV7-9 and TRBJ2-5, is DTGVSQNPRHKITKRGQNVTFRCDPISEHNRLYWYRQTLGQGPEFLTYFQNEAQLEKSRLLSDRFSAERPKGSFSTLEIQRTEQGDSAMYLCASSSTQLGQETQYFGPGTRLLVL.

This sequence joins TRBV6-6 and TRBJ2-7; 8 bases align to TRBD2. This CDR3 spans 15 amino acids. The V segment lost 6 bases and the J segment 0 bases; nucleotides outside the gene matches: 7. Germline CDR1 MNHNY, CDR2 SVGAGI (reference sequence). CDR3 DNA: TGTGCCAGCAGGGGCACTAGCGGCCCCTCCTACGAGCAGTACTTC. Protein product: CASRGTSGPSYEQYF.

This rearrangement joins TRBV6-1 to TRBJ1-5; TRBD1 agrees at 7 bases. In germline, CDR1 is MNHNS, CDR2 SASEGT. V shed 0 bases and J 5 bases; nucleotides not matched to a gene: 7. This CDR3 is built from 16 residues. CDR3 sequence: CASSEAPPGGDQPQHF. CDR3 in DNA: TGTGCCAGCAGTGAAGCTCCCCCAGGGGGTGATCAGCCCCAGCATTTT.

Here the CDR3 reads CASSFIQGGDEQFF. In DNA form, the CDR3 reads TGTGCCAGCAGCTTCATACAGGGTGGGGATGAGCAGTTCTTC. This rearrangement joins TRBV11-2 to TRBJ2-1; D may be TRBD1 (6 bases). The CDR3 runs to 14 residues. Germline loops: CDR1 SGHAT, CDR2 FQNNGV. Trimming stripped 3 bases from V and 8 bases from J, with 14 bases between. Using reference TRBV11-2 and TRBJ2-1 for the parts outside the CDR3, the full variable domain is EAGVAQSPRYKIIEKRQSVAFWCNPISGHATLYWYQQILGQGPKLLIQFQNNGVVDDSQLPKDRFSAERLKGVDSTLKIQPAKLEDSAVYLCASSFIQGGDEQFFGPGTRLTVL.

This rearrangement joins TRBV7-2 to TRBJ2-3, with 7 nucleotides matching TRBD2. V lost 10 bases and J lost 4; bases outside the gene matches: 5. This CDR3 region has 12 residues. From germline, CDR1 is SGHTA and CDR2 FQGNSA. Here the CDR3 DNA reads TGTGCCAACGGACTAGTCCCAGATACGCAGTATTTT. This translates into CANGLVPDTQYF.

This chain uses TRBV27 with TRBJ2-7, with 8 bases lining up with TRBD1. Trimming cost V 6 bases and J 2 bases; bases outside gene matches: 6. Germline CDR1 reads MNHEY; CDR2 reads SMNVEV (reference sequence). The CDR3 has 14 residues. The CDR3 here is CASRKQGDTYEQYF. The CDR3 DNA reads TGTGCCAGCAGGAAACAGGGGGACACCTACGAGCAGTACTTC.

V gene TRBV28 combines with J gene TRBJ2-5; perhaps TRBD1 as D (6 bases). The V end was cut by 6 bases, the J end by 1 base, with 12 bases between. CDR3 size: 14 residues. CDR1 and CDR2 from the germline V gene are MDHEN and SYDVKM. This chain's CDR3 is CASSPTGPQETQYF. As DNA, the CDR3 is TGTGCCAGCAGCCCTACAGGGCCCCAAGAGACCCAGTACTTC.

The chain couples TRBV19 to TRBJ2-2; 9 bases line up with TRBD1. The V and J ends lost 3 bases and 7 bases, in that order; junction bases with no gene match: 6. There are 15 residues in the CDR3. CDR1 and CDR2 from the germline V gene are LNHDA and SQIVND (reference sequence). The CDR3 reads CASSIGTGSFGELFF. CDR3 DNA: TGTGCCAGTAGTATCGGGACAGGGTCGTTCGGGGAGCTGTTTTTT.

This chain connects TRBV5-4 to TRBJ1-5, with unresolved D. Trimming took 0 bases from V and 4 from J, leaving 17 bases between them. The CDR3 contains 17 residues. Germline CDR1 is SGHNT and CDR2 is YYREEE (reference sequence). CDR3 nucleotide sequence: TGTGCCAGCAGCTTGGATGCTTATGGGCCCAGGAATCAGCCCCAGCATTTT. It is translated as CASSLDAYGPRNQPQHF. Complete variable domain (other parts from reference TRBV5-4 and TRBJ1-5): ETGVTQSPTHLIKTRGQQVTLRCSSQSGHNTVSWYQQALGQGPQFIFQYYREEENGRGNFPPRFSGLQFPNYSSELNVNALELDDSALYLCASSLDAYGPRNQPQHFGDGTRLSIL.

The chain employs TRBV6-6 and TRBJ2-7; D is unclear. Germline values: CDR1 MNHNY, CDR2 SVGAGI (reference sequence). V was pared by 2 bases and J by 5 bases, with 16 bases between. The CDR3 is made up of 15 amino acids. DNA for the CDR3: TGTGCCAGCAGTTACGATGGGCAGGTTCGGAACGAGCAGTACTTC. It yields the protein CASSYDGQVRNEQYF.

V usage is TRBV11-1 and J usage is TRBJ1-2; D remains ambiguous. CDR3 length: 13 residues. With 7 bases removed from V and 7 bases from J, the gap between germline ends came to 16 bases. The germline gives CDR1 SGHAT, CDR2 FQDESV (reference sequence). CDR3 sequence (DNA): TGTGCCAGCACCTACCAGGAGGGATCTGGCTACACCTTC. Residues: CASTYQEGSGYTF.

The chain uses TRBV7-9 and TRBJ2-5; 7 positions agree with TRBD1. Germline V gene lookup returns CDR1 SEHNR and CDR2 FQNEAQ (reference sequence). The CDR3 is 16 amino acids. Trimming removed 5 bases from V and 0 bases from J; junction bases left unmatched: 9. The CDR3: CASSHTGTEYQETQYF. In nucleotides, the CDR3 is TGTGCCAGCAGCCATACCGGGACAGAGTACCAAGAGACCCAGTACTTC. Full variable domain (missing parts from reference TRBV7-9 and TRBJ2-5): DTGVSQNPRHKITKRGQNVTFRCDPISEHNRLYWYRQTLGQGPEFLTYFQNEAQLEKSRLLSDRFSAERPKGSFSTLEIQRTEQGDSAMYLCASSHTGTEYQETQYFGPGTRLLVL.

V usage is TRBV7-9 and J usage is TRBJ1-2, with D perhaps matching TRBD1 (6 bases). Per the germline V gene, CDR1 is SEHNR and CDR2 is FQNEAQ (reference sequence). Deletions cut 4 bases from V and 8 bases from J, with 17 bases between. This CDR3 has 14 residues. CDR3 in amino acids: CASSSLGGEEGYTF. CDR3 coding DNA: TGTGCCAGCAGCTCTCTTGGGGGCGAGGAGGGCTACACCTTC.

The chain recombines TRBV5-1 with TRBJ2-7; TRBD2 matches at 13 bases. The V segment lost 4 bases and the J segment 5 bases; nucleotides outside the gene matches: 9. Germline lookup yields CDR1 SGHRS and CDR2 YFSETQ. CDR3 length: 16 residues. The CDR3 DNA reads as TGCGCCAGCAGCCCGACTAGCGGGGGGCCGTTCCACGAGCAGTACTTC. Translated, it gives CASSPTSGGPFHEQYF.

The chain carries TRBV27 and TRBJ2-1; D ambiguous. Germline V gene sequence: CDR1 MNHEY, CDR2 SMNVEV (reference sequence). The CDR3 is 17 residues long. V dropped 1 base and J dropped 4 bases, with 17 bases sitting between them. This CDR3 reads CASSLFSRESGYNEQFF. The CDR3 DNA reads TGTGCCAGCAGTTTATTTTCTCGTGAATCGGGTTACAATGAGCAGTTCTTC.

The chain carries TRBV2 and TRBJ1-1; 8 nucleotides align to TRBD1. Germline loops: CDR1 SNHLY, CDR2 FYNNEI. Losses at the gene ends were 10 bases for V and 0 bases for J; bases not matched to a gene: 1. The CDR3 totals 12 residues. CDR3 DNA: TGTGCCATACAGGGGGTGAACACTGAAGCTTTCTTT. It is translated as CAIQGVNTEAFF.